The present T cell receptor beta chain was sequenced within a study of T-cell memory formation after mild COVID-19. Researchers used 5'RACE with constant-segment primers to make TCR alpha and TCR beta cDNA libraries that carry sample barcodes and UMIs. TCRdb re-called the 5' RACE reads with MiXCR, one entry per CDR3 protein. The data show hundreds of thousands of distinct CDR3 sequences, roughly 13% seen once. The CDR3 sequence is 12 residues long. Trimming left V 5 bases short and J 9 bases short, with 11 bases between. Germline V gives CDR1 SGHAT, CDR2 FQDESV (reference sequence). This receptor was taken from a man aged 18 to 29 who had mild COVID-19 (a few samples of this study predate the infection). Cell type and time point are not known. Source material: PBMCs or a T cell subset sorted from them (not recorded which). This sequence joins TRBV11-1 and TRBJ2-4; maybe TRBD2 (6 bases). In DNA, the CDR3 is TGTGCCAGCAGCCGGGACTTAGGCATTCAGTACTTC. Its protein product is CASSRDLGIQYF. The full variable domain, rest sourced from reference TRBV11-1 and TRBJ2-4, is EAEVAQSPRYKITEKSQAVAFWCDPISGHATLYWYRQILGQGPELLVQFQDESVVDDSQLPKDRFSAERLKGVDSTLKIQPAELGDSAMYLCASSRDLGIQYFGAGTRLSVL.